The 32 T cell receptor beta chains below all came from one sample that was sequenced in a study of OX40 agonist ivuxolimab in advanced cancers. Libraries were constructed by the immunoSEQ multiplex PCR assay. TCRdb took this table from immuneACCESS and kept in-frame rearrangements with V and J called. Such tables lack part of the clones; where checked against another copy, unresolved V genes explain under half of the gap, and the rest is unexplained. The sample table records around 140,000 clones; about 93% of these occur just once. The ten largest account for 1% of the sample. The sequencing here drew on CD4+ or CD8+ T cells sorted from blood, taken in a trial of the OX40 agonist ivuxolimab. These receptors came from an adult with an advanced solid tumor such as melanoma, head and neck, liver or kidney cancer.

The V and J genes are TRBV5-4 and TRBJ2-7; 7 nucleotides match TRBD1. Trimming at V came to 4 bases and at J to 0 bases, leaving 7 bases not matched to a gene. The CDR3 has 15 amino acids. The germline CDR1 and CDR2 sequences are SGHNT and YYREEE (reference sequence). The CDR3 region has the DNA TGTGCCAGCAGCGGCCGGGACAGATTCTCCTACGAGCAGTACTTC. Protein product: CASSGRDRFSYEQYF.

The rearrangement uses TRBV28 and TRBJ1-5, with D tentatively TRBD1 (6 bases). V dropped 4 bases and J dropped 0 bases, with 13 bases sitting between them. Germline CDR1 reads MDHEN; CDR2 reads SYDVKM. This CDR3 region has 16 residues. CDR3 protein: CASSSRTVSSNQPQHF. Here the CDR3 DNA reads TGTGCCAGCAGTTCCAGGACAGTTTCTAGCAATCAGCCCCAGCATTTT.

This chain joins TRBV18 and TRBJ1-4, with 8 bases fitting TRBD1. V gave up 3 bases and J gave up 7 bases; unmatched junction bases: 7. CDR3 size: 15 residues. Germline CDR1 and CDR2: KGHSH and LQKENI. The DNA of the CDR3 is TGTGCCAGCTCACCCCCGGGCAGGGGGCCTGAAAAACTGTTTTTT. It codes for CASSPPGRGPEKLFF.

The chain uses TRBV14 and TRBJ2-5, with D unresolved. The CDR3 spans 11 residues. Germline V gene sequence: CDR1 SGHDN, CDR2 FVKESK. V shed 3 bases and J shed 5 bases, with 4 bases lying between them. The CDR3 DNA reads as TGTGCCAGCAGCCATCGGGAGACCCAGTACTTC. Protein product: CASSHRETQYF. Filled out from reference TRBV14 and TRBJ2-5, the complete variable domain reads EAGVTQFPSHSVIEKGQTVTLRCDPISGHDNLYWYRRVMGKEIKFLLHFVKESKQDESGMPNNRFLAERTGGTYSTLKVQPAELEDSGVYFCASSHRETQYFGPGTRLLVL.

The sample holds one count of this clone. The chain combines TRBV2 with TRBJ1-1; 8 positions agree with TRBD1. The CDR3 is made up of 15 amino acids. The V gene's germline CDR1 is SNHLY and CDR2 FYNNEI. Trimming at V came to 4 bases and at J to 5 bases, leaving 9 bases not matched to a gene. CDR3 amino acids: CASSGGKTGVTEAFF. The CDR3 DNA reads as TGTGCCAGCAGTGGTGGGAAGACAGGGGTGACTGAAGCTTTCTTT.

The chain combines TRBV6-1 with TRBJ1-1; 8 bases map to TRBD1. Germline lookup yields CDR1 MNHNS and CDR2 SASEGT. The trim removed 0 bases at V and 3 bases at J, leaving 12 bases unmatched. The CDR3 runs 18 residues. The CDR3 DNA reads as TGTGCCAGCAGTGAAGCCAGGATATACAGGGGGATGGACACTGAAGCTTTCTTT. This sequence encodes CASSEARIYRGMDTEAFF.

The CDR3 here is CASSPMAEDTEAFF. The CDR3 nucleotides read TGTGCCAGCTCACCTATGGCTGAGGACACTGAAGCTTTCTTT. The J gene is TRBJ1-1, the V gene TRBV18, with D hard to call. Germline V gene lookup returns CDR1 KGHSH and CDR2 LQKENI. V lost 3 bases and J 3 bases, leaving 11 bases between the germline ends. This CDR3 contains 14 residues.

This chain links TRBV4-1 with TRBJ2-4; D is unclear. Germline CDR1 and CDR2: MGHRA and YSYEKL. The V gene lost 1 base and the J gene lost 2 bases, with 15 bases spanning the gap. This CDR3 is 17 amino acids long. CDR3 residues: CASSQGVGFGSKNIQYF. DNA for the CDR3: TGCGCCAGCAGCCAAGGGGTAGGGTTTGGATCCAAAAACATTCAGTACTTC.

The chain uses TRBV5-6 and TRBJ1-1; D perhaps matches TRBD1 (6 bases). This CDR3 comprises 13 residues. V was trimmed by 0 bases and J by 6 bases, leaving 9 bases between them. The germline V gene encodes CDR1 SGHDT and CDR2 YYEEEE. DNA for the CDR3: TGTGCCAGCAGCTTGGACAGGGAGGCTGAAGCTTTCTTT. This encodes CASSLDREAEAFF.

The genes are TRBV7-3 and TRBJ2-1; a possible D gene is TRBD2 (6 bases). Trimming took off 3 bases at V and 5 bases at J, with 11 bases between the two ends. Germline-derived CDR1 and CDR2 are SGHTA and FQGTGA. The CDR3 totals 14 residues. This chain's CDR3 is CASSLLAEDNEQFF. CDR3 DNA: TGTGCCAGCAGCTTGTTAGCGGAAGACAATGAGCAGTTCTTC.

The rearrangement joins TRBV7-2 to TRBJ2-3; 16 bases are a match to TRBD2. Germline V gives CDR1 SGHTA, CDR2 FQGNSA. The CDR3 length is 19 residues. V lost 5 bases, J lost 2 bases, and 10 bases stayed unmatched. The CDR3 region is CASSPGGLAGGQITDTQYF. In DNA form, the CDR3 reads TGTGCCAGCAGCCCCGGGGGACTAGCGGGAGGGCAAATCACAGATACGCAGTATTTT.

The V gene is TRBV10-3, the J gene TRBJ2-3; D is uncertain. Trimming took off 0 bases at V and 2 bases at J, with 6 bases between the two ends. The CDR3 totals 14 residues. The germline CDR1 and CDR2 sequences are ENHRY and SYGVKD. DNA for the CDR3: TGTGCCATCAGTGAGTCAGCGTACACAGATACGCAGTATTTT. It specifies CAISESAYTDTQYF.

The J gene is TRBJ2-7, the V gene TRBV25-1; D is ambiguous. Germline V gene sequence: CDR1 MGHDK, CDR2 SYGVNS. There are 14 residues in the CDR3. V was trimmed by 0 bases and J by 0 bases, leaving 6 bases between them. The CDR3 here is CASSEYPSSYEQYF. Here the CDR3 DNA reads TGTGCCAGCAGTGAATATCCTTCCTCCTACGAGCAGTACTTC.

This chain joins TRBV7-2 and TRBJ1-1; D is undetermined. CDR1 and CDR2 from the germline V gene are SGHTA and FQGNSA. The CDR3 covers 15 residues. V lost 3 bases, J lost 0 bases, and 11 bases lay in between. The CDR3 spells CASSLGRRLNTEAFF. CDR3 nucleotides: TGTGCCAGCAGCTTGGGAAGGAGATTGAACACTGAAGCTTTCTTT.

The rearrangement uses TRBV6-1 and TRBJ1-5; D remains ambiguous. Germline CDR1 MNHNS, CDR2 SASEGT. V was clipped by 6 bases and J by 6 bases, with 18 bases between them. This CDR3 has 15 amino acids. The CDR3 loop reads CASSRTPTSRQPQHF. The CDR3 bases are TGTGCCAGCAGCCGAACTCCGACATCCCGTCAGCCCCAGCATTTT.

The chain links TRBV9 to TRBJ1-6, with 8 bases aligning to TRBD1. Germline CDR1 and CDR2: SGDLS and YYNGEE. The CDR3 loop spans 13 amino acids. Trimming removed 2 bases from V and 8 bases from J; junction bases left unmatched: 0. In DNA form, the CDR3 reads TGTGCCAGCAGCGTGACAGGGGATTCACCCCTCCACTTT. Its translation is CASSVTGDSPLHF.

The DNA of the CDR3 is TGTGCCAGCTCAACTGTAGATACGCAGTATTTT. It specifies CASSTVDTQYF. The chain couples TRBV18 to TRBJ2-3; D is uncertain. This CDR3 is built from 11 residues. The germline gives CDR1 KGHSH, CDR2 LQKENI. V lost 5 bases, J lost 5 bases, and 5 bases lay in between.

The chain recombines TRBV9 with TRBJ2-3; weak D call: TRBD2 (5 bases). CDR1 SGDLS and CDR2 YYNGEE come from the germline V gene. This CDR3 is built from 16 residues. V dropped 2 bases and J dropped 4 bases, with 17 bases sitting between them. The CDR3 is CASSVEVGLGPDTQYF. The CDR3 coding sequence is TGTGCCAGCAGCGTGGAGGTGGGTCTGGGCCCAGATACGCAGTATTTT.

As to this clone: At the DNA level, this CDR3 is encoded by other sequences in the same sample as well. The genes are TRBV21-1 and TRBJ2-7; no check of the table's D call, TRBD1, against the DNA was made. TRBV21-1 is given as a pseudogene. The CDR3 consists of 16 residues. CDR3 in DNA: TGTGCCAGCAGCAAAGGGGACAGGGTTAGCTCCTACGAGCAGTACTTC. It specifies CASSKGDRVSSYEQYF.

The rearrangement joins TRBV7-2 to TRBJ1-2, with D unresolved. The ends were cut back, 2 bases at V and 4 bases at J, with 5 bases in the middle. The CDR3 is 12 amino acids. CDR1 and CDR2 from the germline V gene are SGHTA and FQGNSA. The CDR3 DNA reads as TGTGCCAGCAGCTTAAATCTCTATGGCTACACCTTC. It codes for CASSLNLYGYTF.

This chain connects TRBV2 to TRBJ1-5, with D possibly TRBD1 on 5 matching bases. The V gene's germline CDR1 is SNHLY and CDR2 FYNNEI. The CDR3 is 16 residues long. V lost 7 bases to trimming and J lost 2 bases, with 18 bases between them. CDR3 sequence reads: CASTRDGGSGNQPQHF. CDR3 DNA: TGTGCCAGCACCCGGGACGGGGGGAGTGGCAATCAGCCCCAGCATTTT.

In nucleotides, the CDR3 is TGTGCCAGCAGCCAGGGACTAGCGGGAGGACGGGATTACAATGAGCAGTTCTTC. Translating gives CASSQGLAGGRDYNEQFF. This sequence joins TRBV11-1 and TRBJ2-1, with 15 bases lining up with TRBD2. The CDR3 spans 18 residues. Looked up from germline, CDR1 is SGHAT and CDR2 is FQDESV (reference sequence). V lost 5 bases, J lost 4 bases, and 9 bases stayed unmatched.

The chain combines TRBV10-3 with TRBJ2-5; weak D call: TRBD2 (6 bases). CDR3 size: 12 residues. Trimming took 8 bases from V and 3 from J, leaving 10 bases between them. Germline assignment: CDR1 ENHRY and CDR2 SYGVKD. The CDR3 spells CAIAGTEETQYF. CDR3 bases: TGTGCCATCGCCGGGACTGAAGAGACCCAGTACTTC.

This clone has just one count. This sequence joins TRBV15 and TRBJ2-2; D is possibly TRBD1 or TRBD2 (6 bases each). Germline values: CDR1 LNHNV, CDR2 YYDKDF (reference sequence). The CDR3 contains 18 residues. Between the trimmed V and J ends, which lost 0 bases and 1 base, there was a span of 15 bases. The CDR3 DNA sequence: TGTGCCACCAGCAGAGATCTAACGGGGGCGCGGAACACCGGGGAGCTGTTTTTT. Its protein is CATSRDLTGARNTGELFF.

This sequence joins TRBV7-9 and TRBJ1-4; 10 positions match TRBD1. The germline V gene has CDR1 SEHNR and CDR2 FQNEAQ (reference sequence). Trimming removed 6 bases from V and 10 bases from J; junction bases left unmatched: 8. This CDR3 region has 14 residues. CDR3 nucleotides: TGTGCCAGCAGGTCCGGGACAGGGGAAGGAAAACTGTTTTTT. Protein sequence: CASRSGTGEGKLFF. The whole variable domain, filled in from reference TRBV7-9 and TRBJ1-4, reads DTGVSQNPRHKITKRGQNVTFRCDPISEHNRLYWYRQTLGQGPEFLTYFQNEAQLEKSRLLSDRFSAERPKGSFSTLEIQRTEQGDSAMYLCASRSGTGEGKLFFGSGTQLSVL.

This chain's CDR3 is CASSSMGTVTFSTDTQYF. DNA for the CDR3: TGTGCCAGCAGCTCGATGGGGACTGTAACCTTCAGCACAGATACGCAGTATTTT. The J gene is TRBJ2-3, the V gene TRBV5-4, with a possible D match to TRBD2 (6 bases). Per the germline V gene, CDR1 is SGHNT and CDR2 is YYREEE (reference sequence). This CDR3 is 18 amino acids long. Deletions cut 3 bases from V and 0 bases from J, with 20 bases between.

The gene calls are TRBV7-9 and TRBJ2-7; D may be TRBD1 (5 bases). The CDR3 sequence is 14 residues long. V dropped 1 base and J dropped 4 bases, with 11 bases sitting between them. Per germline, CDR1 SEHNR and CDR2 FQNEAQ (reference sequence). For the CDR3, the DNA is TGTGCCAGCAGCTTAGATTCGACAGTATACGAGCAGTACTTC. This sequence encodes CASSLDSTVYEQYF.

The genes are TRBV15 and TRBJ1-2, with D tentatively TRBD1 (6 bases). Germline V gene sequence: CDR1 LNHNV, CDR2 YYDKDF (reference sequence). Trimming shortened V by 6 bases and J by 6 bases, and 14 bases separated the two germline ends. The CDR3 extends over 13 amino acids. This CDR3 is CATSSGTSDGYTF. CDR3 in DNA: TGTGCCACCAGTTCCGGGACATCCGATGGCTACACCTTC.

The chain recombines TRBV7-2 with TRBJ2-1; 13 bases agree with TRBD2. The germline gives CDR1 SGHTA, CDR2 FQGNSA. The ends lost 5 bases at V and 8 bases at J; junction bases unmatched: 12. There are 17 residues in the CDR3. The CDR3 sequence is CASSPPGTSGNTDEQFF. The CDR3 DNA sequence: TGTGCCAGCAGCCCCCCCGGGACTAGCGGGAACACGGATGAGCAGTTCTTC.

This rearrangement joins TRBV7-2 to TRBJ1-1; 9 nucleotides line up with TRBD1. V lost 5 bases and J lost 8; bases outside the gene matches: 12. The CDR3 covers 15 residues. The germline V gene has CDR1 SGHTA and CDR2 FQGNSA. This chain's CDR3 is CASSRLWDRAREAFF. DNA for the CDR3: TGTGCCAGCAGCCGTTTATGGGACAGGGCGCGAGAAGCTTTCTTT.

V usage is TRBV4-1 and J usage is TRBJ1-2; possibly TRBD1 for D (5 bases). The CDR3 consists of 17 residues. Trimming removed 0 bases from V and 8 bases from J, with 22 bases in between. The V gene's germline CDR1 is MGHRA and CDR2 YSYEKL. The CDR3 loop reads CASSQEFVVWGEVGYTF. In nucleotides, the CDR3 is TGCGCCAGCAGCCAAGAATTCGTAGTATGGGGGGAGGTCGGCTACACCTTC.

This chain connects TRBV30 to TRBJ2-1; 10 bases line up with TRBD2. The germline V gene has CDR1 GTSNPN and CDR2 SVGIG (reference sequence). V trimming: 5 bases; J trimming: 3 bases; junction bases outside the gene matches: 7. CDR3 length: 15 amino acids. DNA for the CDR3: TGTGCCTGGGACCCACTAGCGGGGAACTACAATGAGCAGTTCTTC. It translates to CAWDPLAGNYNEQFF.